The rows below give T cell receptor beta chains drawn from one sample of a study of shared clonotypes between healthy human individuals. Method: immunoSEQ multiplex PCR; TCRdb's copy keeps in-frame clones and lacks some. This sample yields over 700,000 clones, of which roughly 72% are seen a single time; around 1.7% belongs to the top ten. Sequencing was done on a sample of memory CD4+ T cells sorted from blood. These receptors originate from a woman aged 25 to 39 in good health. Both conserved end residues are part of each CDR3. The D gene is left open where the match is weak. The size field is filled for only some rows; it gives once, few, many or a size class.

v_call	clone_size	j_call	d_call	cdr3_nt	cdr3_aa
TRBV19	-	TRBJ2-1	-	TGTGCCAGTAGTATTATGAGTGAGCAGTTCTTC	CASSIMSEQFF
TRBV5-1	-	TRBJ2-7	TRBD2	TGCGCCAGCAGCTTAAAGGGGACTAGCGGTTACTCCTACGAGCAGTACTTC	CASSLKGTSGYSYEQYF
TRBV6-1	few	TRBJ1-5	-	TGTGCCAGCAGTGAACTCTCCGGGGGGGGTAGTCAGCCCCAGCATTTT	CASSELSGGGSQPQHF
TRBV4-1	-	TRBJ2-1	TRBD2	TGCGCCAGCAGCCGAGAGAGCGGGAGACAGTACAATGAGCAGTTCTTC	CASSRESGRQYNEQFF
TRBV27	-	TRBJ1-5	-	TGTGCCAGCAGTTTATCGGGCGGCTTTAGCAATCAGCCCCAGCATTTT	CASSLSGGFSNQPQHF
TRBV19	-	TRBJ2-5	-	TGTGCCAGTAGGCCGACAGCCCAAGAGACCCAGTACTTC	CASRPTAQETQYF
TRBV18	-	TRBJ2-2	TRBD2	TGTGCCAGCTCACCACCTTCTGGGAGGGACACCGGGGAGCTGTTTTTT	CASSPPSGRDTGELFF
TRBV4-1	-	TRBJ2-3	-	TGCGCCAGCAGCCAAGATGGGCTAGGTACGCAGTATTTT	CASSQDGLGTQYF
TRBV7-7	-	TRBJ2-5	TRBD1	TGTGCCAGCAGCTACTCGACAGGGAAGAGAGAGACCCAGTACTTC	CASSYSTGKRETQYF
TRBV18	-	TRBJ2-1	-	TGTGCCAGCTCACCAGAGGGGAGCTCCTACAATGAGCAGTTCTTC	CASSPEGSSYNEQFF
TRBV21-1	-	TRBJ2-3	-	TGTGCCAGCAGCCCCGGGACAGGGGGTATACCCACAGATACGCAGTATTTT	CASSPGTGGIPTDTQYF
TRBV2	-	TRBJ2-7	-	TGTGCCAGCAGTGAACAGCTCGGAGTTCTTGGGAGCTCCTACGAGCAGTACTTC	CASSEQLGVLGSSYEQYF
TRBV28	-	TRBJ2-1	-	TGTGCCAGCAGTTTTATCCAGGGGGGGTACAATGAGCAGTTCTTC	CASSFIQGGYNEQFF
TRBV21-1	few	TRBJ2-7	-	TGTGCCAGCAGCGCAATCCAAGGACTAGCGGGATTCCGGGAGCAGTACTTC	CASSAIQGLAGFREQYF
TRBV30	-	TRBJ1-5	TRBD1	TGTGCCTGGAGTGGTGGACAGGGAGGTCAGCCCCAGCATTTT	CAWSGGQGGQPQHF
TRBV5-4	-	TRBJ1-1	-	TGTGCCAGCAGCTTGGCCGCGGACACTGAAGCTTTCTTT	CASSLAADTEAFF
TRBV5-1	-	TRBJ2-7	-	TGCGCCAGCACCATTCGTGGCGACACAGAGCAGTACTTC	CASTIRGDTEQYF
TRBV5-4	-	TRBJ2-7	-	TGTGCCAGCAGCTTGTCGTCAGGGGCCCACTCCTACGAGCAGTACTTC	CASSLSSGAHSYEQYF
TRBV15	-	TRBJ2-7	TRBD1	TGTGCCACCAGCAGAGATCCGGGACAGGGAAAGTACGAGCAGTACTTC	CATSRDPGQGKYEQYF
TRBV7-6	-	TRBJ2-7	TRBD2	TGTGCCAGCAGCTTAGAGGGACTAGCCTACGAGCAGTACTTC	CASSLEGLAYEQYF
TRBV28	-	TRBJ2-7	-	TGTGCCAGCAGTTACGGGCTCTCCTTCGCAGCCTACGAGCAGTACTTC	CASSYGLSFAAYEQYF
TRBV18	-	TRBJ2-7	TRBD1	TGTGCCAGCTCATCGGGACAGCGTTACGAGCAGTACTTC	CASSSGQRYEQYF
TRBV4-1	many	TRBJ2-2	TRBD2	TGCGCCAGCAGCCCTGGCGGACTAGCGGGAGTCGGCACCGGGGAGCTGTTTTTT	CASSPGGLAGVGTGELFF
TRBV9	-	TRBJ2-5	TRBD1	TGTGCCAGCAGCATAACCCCAGGGGGCGTTGAGACCCAGTACTTC	CASSITPGGVETQYF
TRBV14	-	TRBJ2-7	-	TGTGCCAGCAGCCAAGATTGGACTACCGAGCAGTACTTC	CASSQDWTTEQYF
TRBV28	once	TRBJ1-2	-	TGTGCCAGCAGCTCGGACTTTAACTATGGCTACACCTTC	CASSSDFNYGYTF
TRBV28	-	TRBJ2-1	TRBD2	TGTGCCAGCCAACCGGGGGGACTAGCATACAATGAGCAGTTCTTC	CASQPGGLAYNEQFF
TRBV6-5	-	TRBJ1-4	-	TGTGCCAGCAGTTATTCTCTTGGGGCAACTAATGAAAAACTGTTTTTT	CASSYSLGATNEKLFF